The 32 T cell receptor beta chains below come from one sample, sequenced in a study of molecular identifiers for immune sequencing clone quantification. TCRdb independently ran MiXCR on the PCR reads; one entry per CDR3 protein. Counted here are approximately 550,000 distinct CDR3 sequences, over 20% occurring once; the ten biggest clones make up around 0.86%. The sequencing sample was made of naive CD8+ T cells from blood, with Jurkat cell RNA spiked in. Subset specified: FACS-sorted CD8+CD4-CCR7+CD45RA+ naive T cells. The receptor source for this set is a human donor in good health. Some libraries in this study had Jurkat cell RNA spiked in.

A word on this clonotype: A much bigger clone sits one base away, suggesting this may be a read error. The chain uses TRBV6-6 and TRBJ2-3; 8 bases agree with TRBD2. The CDR3 length is 15 residues. Trimming removed 3 bases from V and 1 base from J; junction bases left unmatched: 3. From germline, CDR1 is MNHNY and CDR2 SVGAGI (reference sequence). DNA for the CDR3: TGTGCCAGCAGTTATAGGCGGGGGGGCACAGATACGCAGTATTTT. It specifies CASSYRRGGTDTQYF.

As regards this clonotype: A read error may be the cause here, since a much bigger clone is one base away. Here the CDR3 DNA reads TGTGCCGGCAGTACTCCGGAGGGGGCATCCCAAGAGACCCAGTACTTC. Its translation is CAGSTPEGASQETQYF. The chain has TRBV28 and TRBJ2-5; possibly TRBD1 for D (7 bases). In germline, CDR1 is MDHEN, CDR2 SYDVKM. The CDR3 covers 16 residues.

This clonotype has just a few counts. The chain uses TRBV2 and TRBJ1-5; the D gene is possibly TRBD1 (5 bases). CDR3 length: 16 residues. V lost 5 bases, J lost 7 bases, and 21 bases lay in between. Germline CDR1 SNHLY, CDR2 FYNNEI. The CDR3 DNA reads TGTGCCAGCAGTCCCCGAGGGGTAGACTGGGTGCAGCCCCAGCATTTT. Amino acids: CASSPRGVDWVQPQHF.

With respect to this clonotype: A much larger clone sits a single nucleotide away, making a read error possible. The genes are TRBV24-1 and TRBJ2-2; 9 positions match TRBD1. The length of the CDR3 is 17 residues. The V gene end was trimmed by 2 bases and the J gene end by 5 bases; junction bases not matched to a gene: 8. Germline V CDR1 and CDR2: KGHDR, SFDVKD. DNA for the CDR3: TGTGCCACCAGTGATTATCAGGGACAGGGCAGGACCGGGGAGCTGTTTTTT. Residues: CATSDYQGQGRTGELFF.

There are many counts of this clonotype. The chain couples TRBV27 to TRBJ1-1, with D unclear. There are 14 residues in the CDR3. Trimming pared 8 bases from V and 5 bases from J, leaving 18 bases between. CDR1 and CDR2 (germline): MNHEY, SMNVEV (reference sequence). The CDR3 DNA reads as TGTGCCAGCCAATTGAGAGGAGGAGGGACTGAAGCTTTCTTT. Encoded protein: CASQLRGGGTEAFF.

This clonotype was counted a few times. The V and J genes are TRBV7-9 and TRBJ2-7; TRBD1 or TRBD2 may be the D gene (7 bases each). V was cut by 5 bases and J by 3 bases, with 14 bases left in between. This CDR3 has 14 amino acids. The germline V gene has CDR1 SEHNR and CDR2 FQNEAQ (reference sequence). The DNA of the CDR3 is TGTGCCAGCAGCCAAGCGGGACAGAGCTACGAGCAGTACTTC. Translating gives CASSQAGQSYEQYF.

Many counts were recorded for this clonotype. This chain's CDR3 is CASGLGLTGEETQYF. CDR3 nucleotides: TGTGCTAGTGGTTTGGGACTAACTGGGGAAGAGACCCAGTACTTC. The chain recombines TRBV12-5 with TRBJ2-5; tentatively, D is TRBD2 (5 bases). V lost 1 base, J lost 3 bases, and 12 bases lay in between. The CDR3 has 15 residues. The germline V gene has CDR1 LGHNT and CDR2 FRNRAP.

This clonotype appeared many times. The chain couples TRBV7-6 to TRBJ1-1; D not resolved. Deletions cut 4 bases from V and 4 bases from J, with 16 bases between. The CDR3 is made up of 15 amino acids. The germline V gene encodes CDR1 SGHVS and CDR2 FNYEAQ. CDR3 sequence: CASSSTISGGTEAFF. CDR3 nucleotide sequence: TGTGCCAGCAGCTCAACTATAAGCGGAGGCACTGAAGCTTTCTTT. The full variable domain, its missing parts supplied by reference TRBV7-6 and TRBJ1-1, is GAGVSQSPRYKVTKRGQDVALRCDPISGHVSLYWYRQALGQGPEFLTYFNYEAQQDKSGLPNDRFSAERPEGSISTLTIQRTEQRDSAMYRCASSSTISGGTEAFFGQGTRLTVV.

The sample holds a few counts of this clonotype. This rearrangement joins TRBV4-2 to TRBJ2-6; D unclear. The CDR3 contains 15 residues. The V end lost 0 bases, the J end lost 1 base, and 4 bases lay between the germline ends. Germline CDR1 LGHNA, CDR2 YNFKEQ. The CDR3 loop is CASSQDGSGANVLTF. The CDR3 region has the DNA TGTGCCAGCAGCCAAGATGGTTCTGGGGCCAACGTCCTGACTTTC.

In this sample, this clonotype turned up a few times. The J gene is TRBJ1-4, the V gene TRBV21-1; the tabulated D call, TRBD1, remains unverified against the DNA. TRBV21-1 is marked as a pseudogene. The CDR3 extends over 15 amino acids. The CDR3 is CASSSLAGAEEKLFF. Here the CDR3 DNA reads TGTGCCAGCTCTTCACTGGCCGGGGCCGAAGAAAAACTGTTTTTT.

This clonotype was observed many times. V gene TRBV29-1 combines with J gene TRBJ2-3; 7 bases are a match to TRBD2. Per germline, CDR1 SQVTM and CDR2 ANQGSEA. The length of the CDR3 is 13 residues. CDR3 in DNA: TGCAGTGGCCTGGGAGGGTCGTCAGATACGCAGTATTTT. Amino acid sequence: CSGLGGSSDTQYF.

V usage is TRBV4-1 and J usage is TRBJ1-1; 10 bases are shared with TRBD1. V was clipped by 0 bases and J by 11 bases; unmatched bases: 18. Germline V lookup: CDR1 MGHRA, CDR2 YSYEKL. CDR3 length: 18 residues. For the CDR3, the DNA is TGCGCCAGCAGCCAAGATGGTTTCTTCGGGACAGGGGACCCTGGGGCTTTCTTT. Its translation: CASSQDGFFGTGDPGAFF.

This rearrangement joins TRBV27 to TRBJ2-7; 12 nucleotides line up with TRBD2. CDR3 length equals 16 residues. V was clipped by 1 base and J by 7 bases; unmatched bases: 8. From germline, CDR1 is MNHEY and CDR2 SMNVEV (reference sequence). The CDR3 nucleotides are TGTGCCAGCAGTTTATTGCGACTAGCGGGAGTAGATGAGCAGTACTTC. It encodes CASSLLRLAGVDEQYF.

This clonotype was seen at least ten times. The chain joins TRBV7-2 to TRBJ1-1; 7 bases agree with TRBD1. J lost 6 bases, V lost 1 base, and 2 bases had no gene match. CDR1 is SGHTA and CDR2 is FQGNSA in the germline V gene. The CDR3 loop spans 13 amino acids. Written as DNA, the CDR3 is TGTGCCAGCAGCTTAGGGACAGGAGCTGAAGCTTTCTTT. It encodes CASSLGTGAEAFF.

The gene calls are TRBV10-2 and TRBJ1-1; the match to TRBD1 covers 7 bases. V dropped 2 bases and J dropped 4; count of bases not matched to a gene: 1. From germline, CDR1 is WSHSY and CDR2 SAAADI. The length of the CDR3 is 13 residues. The CDR3 DNA sequence: TGCGCCAGCAGTGAGGGGGACAGCACTGAAGCTTTCTTT. It is translated as CASSEGDSTEAFF.

This clonotype was counted a few times. The CDR3 nucleotides are TGTGCCAGCTCCTCGGGCCCGACTACAGATACGCAGTATTTT. Its protein is CASSSGPTTDTQYF. This sequence joins TRBV9 and TRBJ2-3; no clear D gene. With 7 bases removed from V and 3 bases from J, the gap between germline ends came to 15 bases. The CDR3 consists of 14 residues. Germline V CDR1 and CDR2: SGDLS, YYNGEE.

This clonotype has ten or more counts. This rearrangement joins TRBV11-2 to TRBJ1-2, with 8 bases fitting TRBD1. The ends lost 7 bases at V and 7 bases at J; junction bases unmatched: 14. Germline-derived CDR1 and CDR2 are SGHAT and FQNNGV. The length of the CDR3 is 15 residues. CDR3 nucleotides: TGTGCCAGCACGAGGGATGAGGGCAGGGGGCCTGGCTACACCTTC. This sequence encodes CASTRDEGRGPGYTF. The full variable domain, rest sourced from reference TRBV11-2 and TRBJ1-2, is EAGVAQSPRYKIIEKRQSVAFWCNPISGHATLYWYQQILGQGPKLLIQFQNNGVVDDSQLPKDRFSAERLKGVDSTLKIQPAKLEDSAVYLCASTRDEGRGPGYTFGSGTRLTVV.

This clonotype was seen a handful of times. The chain employs TRBV11-2 and TRBJ2-5, with D unclear. The length of the CDR3 is 12 residues. CDR1 and CDR2 (germline): SGHAT, FQNNGV. Trimming cost V 5 bases and J 5 bases, with 9 bases left between them. The CDR3 nucleotides are TGTGCCAGCAGCCACCCCGCGGAGACCCAGTACTTC. Its translation is CASSHPAETQYF.

In its sample, this clonotype was seen many times. The V gene is TRBV9, the J gene TRBJ1-1; 8 bases align to TRBD1. V lost 0 bases and J lost 3; bases outside the gene matches: 7. Per germline, CDR1 SGDLS and CDR2 YYNGEE. The CDR3 totals 16 residues. The CDR3 protein is CASSVGTGPIDTEAFF. The CDR3 DNA sequence: TGTGCCAGCAGCGTAGGGACAGGGCCGATCGACACTGAAGCTTTCTTT.

In its sample, this clonotype was seen many times. The chain recombines TRBV2 with TRBJ2-7; 7 positions match TRBD1. The junction had 6 bases not matched to a gene; V was cut back by 7 bases and J by 6 bases. The CDR3 totals 12 residues. The germline V gene encodes CDR1 SNHLY and CDR2 FYNNEI. This CDR3 reads CASNSRGSEQYF. The CDR3 DNA sequence: TGTGCCAGCAACAGCAGGGGGAGCGAGCAGTACTTC.

To note about this clonotype: A much larger clone differs from this one at a single base, so this may be a read error. The chain recombines TRBV7-2 with TRBJ2-2; a weak D match, TRBD2 (5 bases). Looked up from germline, CDR1 is SGHTA and CDR2 is FQGNSA. There are 14 residues in the CDR3. The CDR3 DNA sequence: TGTGCCAGCAGCCCAGACTCGAACACCGGGGAGCTGTCTTTT. Translated, it gives CASSPDSNTGELSF. The full variable domain, completed using reference TRBV7-2 and TRBJ2-2, is GAGVSQSPSNKVTEKGKDVELRCDPISGHTALYWYRQSLGQGLEFLIYFQGNSAPDKSGLPSDRFSAERTGGSVSTLTIQRTQQEDSAVYLCASSPDSNTGELSFGEGSRLTVL.

J is TRBJ2-5 and V is TRBV13; 10 nucleotides align to TRBD2. This CDR3 contains 15 residues. The V gene end was trimmed by 0 bases and the J gene end by 5 bases; junction bases not matched to a gene: 3. The germline CDR1 and CDR2 sequences are PRHDT and FYEKMQ (reference sequence). The CDR3 DNA is TGTGCCAGCAGCTTAGGAAGCGGGGGGGCGGAGACCCAGTACTTC. It yields the protein CASSLGSGGAETQYF. The full variable domain, in which reference TRBV13 and TRBJ2-5 provide the parts outside the CDR3, is AAGVIQSPRHLIKEKRETATLKCYPIPRHDTVYWYQQGPGQDPQFLISFYEKMQSDKGSIPDRFSAQQFSDYHSELNMSSLELGDSALYFCASSLGSGGAETQYFGPGTRLLVL.

Turning to this clonotype: A much more abundant neighbour one base away suggests this may be a read error. The rearrangement uses TRBV7-9 and TRBJ2-7, with D perhaps matching TRBD1 (5 bases). Germline assignment: CDR1 SEHNR and CDR2 FQNEAQ (reference sequence). The CDR3 covers 14 residues. The CDR3 DNA is TGTACCAGCAGCCCGCTTGGCAGGGCGGACGAGCAGTACTTC. It yields the protein CTSSPLGRADEQYF.

There are a few counts of this clonotype. The rearrangement joins TRBV5-1 to TRBJ2-7; TRBD1 matches 8 bases. CDR1 and CDR2 from the germline V gene are SGHRS and YFSETQ. V trimming: 5 bases; J trimming: 0 bases; junction bases outside the gene matches: 4. The CDR3 runs 14 residues. The DNA of the CDR3 is TGCGCCAGCAGAGCCACAGGGGGCTCCTACGAGCAGTACTTC. Translated: CASRATGGSYEQYF.

This clonotype came up many times. The V call is TRBV28, the J call TRBJ2-7; D remains unclear. V was trimmed by 6 bases and J by 4 bases, leaving 4 bases between them. Germline V gene data show CDR1 as MDHEN and CDR2 as SYDVKM. The CDR3 spans 10 residues. The CDR3 is CASSVYEQYF. DNA of the CDR3: TGTGCCAGCAGCGTTTACGAGCAGTACTTC.

This clonotype was observed many times. J is TRBJ2-7 and V is TRBV27; D uncertain. The germline gives CDR1 MNHEY, CDR2 SMNVEV (reference sequence). CDR3 size: 13 residues. V was shortened by 3 bases and J by 0 bases, with 6 bases between the two germline ends. This CDR3 reads CASSFRSSYEQYF. The CDR3 coding sequence is TGTGCCAGCAGTTTCCGGAGCTCCTACGAGCAGTACTTC.

This clonotype was detected only a few times. The genes are TRBV4-1 and TRBJ2-2; D remains unclear. Trimming pared 10 bases from V and 6 bases from J, leaving 9 bases between. The length of the CDR3 is 11 residues. Germline assignment: CDR1 MGHRA and CDR2 YSYEKL. The CDR3 coding sequence is TGCGCCATACGTGGGTCCGGGGAGCTGTTTTTT. Its protein is CAIRGSGELFF.

About this clonotype: A much more abundant neighbour one base away suggests this may be a read error. The chain carries TRBV7-2 and TRBJ2-2; TRBD2 matches 8 bases. The CDR3 is 14 amino acids. V gave up 5 bases and J gave up 7 bases; unmatched junction bases: 6. Germline V gene lookup returns CDR1 SGHTA and CDR2 FQGNSA. DNA of the CDR3: TGTGCCAGCAGCCTAGAGCGGGAGCTCGGGGAGCTGTTTTTT. This translates into CASSLERELGELFF.

This clonotype was seen only a few times. The V gene is TRBV7-9, the J gene TRBJ2-1; D ambiguous. V lost 3 bases and J 9 bases, leaving 9 bases between the germline ends. Germline V gene lookup returns CDR1 SEHNR and CDR2 FQNEAQ (reference sequence). The CDR3 covers 12 residues. In nucleotides, the CDR3 is TGTGCCAGCAGCTTTGGGCGCACTGAGCAGTTCTTC. It yields the protein CASSFGRTEQFF.

A note on this clonotype: Since a much larger clone is just one base distant, this may be a read error. V usage is TRBV12-3 or TRBV12-4 and J usage is TRBJ2-5, with D possibly matching TRBD1 (6 bases). The CDR3 length is 15 residues. Trimming shortened V by 6 bases and J by 4 bases, and 18 bases separated the two germline ends. CDR3 DNA sequence: TGTGCCAGCAGAATGGGACCGGGACAACGAGAGACCCAGTACTTC. Protein sequence: CASRMGPGQRETQYF.

This clonotype was detected a few times. The V call is TRBV7-9, the J call TRBJ2-1; 11 positions agree with TRBD2. CDR1 and CDR2 from the germline V gene are SEHNR and FQNEAQ (reference sequence). This CDR3 has 19 residues. V shed 1 base and J 1 base; nucleotides not matched to a gene: 9. The CDR3 sequence is CASSLDASGGYSSYNEQFF. CDR3 coding DNA: TGTGCCAGCAGCTTAGACGCTAGCGGGGGGTACTCGTCCTACAATGAGCAGTTCTTC.

This clonotype was seen many times. The chain uses TRBV2 and TRBJ1-5; TRBD1 matches at 7 bases. The CDR3 sequence is 15 residues long. V shed 8 bases and J 0 bases; nucleotides not matched to a gene: 7. Germline V gene data show CDR1 as SNHLY and CDR2 as FYNNEI. For the CDR3, the DNA is TGTGCCAGCCTTCGGGACAGTGTTAGCAATCAGCCCCAGCATTTT. Translated: CASLRDSVSNQPQHF.